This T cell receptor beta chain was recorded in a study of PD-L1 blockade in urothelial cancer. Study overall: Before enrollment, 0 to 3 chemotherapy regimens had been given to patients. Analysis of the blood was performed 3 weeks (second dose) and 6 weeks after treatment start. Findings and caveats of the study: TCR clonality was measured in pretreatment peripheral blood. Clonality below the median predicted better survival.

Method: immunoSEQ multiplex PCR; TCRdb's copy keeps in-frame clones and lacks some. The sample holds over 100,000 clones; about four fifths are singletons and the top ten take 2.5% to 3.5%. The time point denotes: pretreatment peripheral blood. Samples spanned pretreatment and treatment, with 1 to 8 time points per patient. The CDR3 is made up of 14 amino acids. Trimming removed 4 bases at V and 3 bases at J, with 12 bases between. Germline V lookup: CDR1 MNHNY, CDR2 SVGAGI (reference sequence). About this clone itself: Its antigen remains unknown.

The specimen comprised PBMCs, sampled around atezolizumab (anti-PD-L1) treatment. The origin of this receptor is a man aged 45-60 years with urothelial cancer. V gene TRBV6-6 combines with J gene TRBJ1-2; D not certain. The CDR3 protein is CASSSEQRDYGYTF. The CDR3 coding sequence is TGTGCCAGCAGTTCTGAACAGAGGGACTATGGCTACACCTTC.